The 27 T cell receptor beta chains given below trace back to one sample, sequenced in a study of blood T cell repertoires in COVID-19. Produced via immunoSEQ multiplex PCR; TCRdb's table is partial and in-frame only. The table shows 200,000 to 300,000 clones, with approximately 84% occurring only once. The source material was peripheral blood. These receptor sequences come from a woman older than 75 with acute or convalescent COVID-19.

The V call is TRBV9, the J call TRBJ1-4; D gene uncertain. The CDR3 spans 15 residues. Per the germline V gene, CDR1 is SGDLS and CDR2 is YYNGEE. Trimming stripped 0 bases from V and 0 bases from J, with 6 bases between. The CDR3 reads CASSVGESTNEKLFF. Written as DNA, the CDR3 is TGTGCCAGCAGCGTAGGAGAGTCAACTAATGAAAAACTGTTTTTT. The full variable domain, with the rest looked up from reference TRBV9 and TRBJ1-4, is DSGVTQTPKHLITATGQRVTLRCSPRSGDLSVYWYQQSLDQGLQFLIQYYNGEERAKGNILERFSAQQFPDLHSELNLSSLELGDSALYFCASSVGESTNEKLFFGSGTQLSVL.

The chain combines TRBV5-1 with TRBJ2-2; 9 bases fit TRBD1. This CDR3 has 15 amino acids. Germline V gene sequence: CDR1 SGHRS, CDR2 YFSETQ. V gave up 2 bases and J gave up 3 bases; unmatched junction bases: 2. In DNA, the CDR3 is TGCGCCAGCAGCTTTACAGGGGGCGACACCGGGGAGCTGTTTTTT. It codes for CASSFTGGDTGELFF.

This clone has only a few counts. The chain joins TRBV29-1 to TRBJ2-3; TRBD2 matches at 12 bases. Trimming cost V 8 bases and J 6 bases; bases outside gene matches: 9. Germline CDR1 SQVTM, CDR2 ANQGSEA. The CDR3 contains 14 residues. Written as DNA, the CDR3 is TGCAGCTTCCTGACTAGCGGGAGTGAGGATACGCAGTATTTT. Residues: CSFLTSGSEDTQYF.

The V call is TRBV21-1, the J call TRBJ1-5; TRBD1 is the table's D call, not checked against the DNA. TRBV21-1 is a recognized pseudogene. The length of the CDR3 is 14 residues. CDR3 loop: CASSGQGSNQPQHF. CDR3 nucleotides: TGTGCCAGCAGCGGACAGGGGAGCAATCAGCCCCAGCATTTT.

This clone was seen a single time. The rearrangement uses TRBV6-5 and TRBJ2-2; D may be TRBD2 (6 bases). The CDR3 is 14 residues long. V dropped 6 bases and J dropped 2 bases, with 10 bases sitting between them. The V gene's germline CDR1 is MNHEY and CDR2 SVGAGI. CDR3 protein: CASSQRANTGELFF. The DNA for the CDR3 is TGTGCCAGCAGCCAGCGGGCTAACACCGGGGAGCTGTTTTTT.

The rearrangement uses TRBV6-2 or TRBV6-3 and TRBJ2-2, with 9 positions matching TRBD2. Per germline, CDR1 MNHEY and CDR2 SVGEGT. The J segment lost 2 bases and the V segment lost 0 bases, leaving 4 bases of the junction unmatched. This CDR3 comprises 17 residues. CDR3 DNA: TGTGCCAGCAGTTACTCGAGTAGCGGGAGTAACACCGGGGAGCTGTTTTTT. This translates into CASSYSSSGSNTGELFF.

CDR3 nucleotides: TGTGCCAGCAGCTTAGTTGCAGGGGCGTATGGGACTAATGAAAAACTGTTTTTT. Translating gives CASSLVAGAYGTNEKLFF. The chain carries TRBV7-9 and TRBJ1-4, with D possibly TRBD1 on 6 matching bases. The CDR3 extends over 18 amino acids. In germline, CDR1 is SEHNR, CDR2 FQNEAQ (reference sequence). Trimming took 1 base from V and 2 from J, leaving 17 bases between them.

The V gene is TRBV2, the J gene TRBJ1-6; 8 bases agree with TRBD1. The germline V gene has CDR1 SNHLY and CDR2 FYNNEI. CDR3 length: 15 amino acids. The V gene end was trimmed by 6 bases and the J gene end by 5 bases; junction bases not matched to a gene: 6. CDR3 in amino acids: CASSRGQLNNSPLHF. For the CDR3, the DNA is TGTGCCAGCAGCAGGGGGCAGCTAAATAATTCACCCCTCCACTTT.

J is TRBJ1-2 and V is TRBV7-9; D is perhaps TRBD1 (5 bases). CDR1 is SEHNR and CDR2 is FQNEAQ in the germline V gene (reference sequence). CDR3 length: 15 amino acids. Trimming stripped 0 bases from V and 0 bases from J, with 8 bases between. CDR3 protein: CASSLAQGANYGYTF. The CDR3 nucleotides are TGTGCCAGCAGCTTAGCTCAGGGCGCTAACTATGGCTACACCTTC.

The table lists this clone with a count of one. V usage is TRBV6-6 and J usage is TRBJ1-5; 8 bases agree with TRBD1. The J segment lost 2 bases and the V segment lost 5 bases, leaving 8 bases of the junction unmatched. Germline V lookup: CDR1 MNHNY, CDR2 SVGAGI (reference sequence). The CDR3 has 16 residues. DNA for the CDR3: TGTGCCAGCAGTCACAATCCGGGACAGGGCAATCAGCCCCAGCATTTT. Protein product: CASSHNPGQGNQPQHF.

V is TRBV5-3 and J is TRBJ2-1; 10 bases align to TRBD2. TRBV5-3 is an open reading frame whose function is uncertain. The length of the CDR3 is 15 residues. Trimming removed 4 bases from V and 3 bases from J; junction bases left unmatched: 4. CDR3 bases: TGTGCCAGAAGCCATCTAGCGGGAGTCTACAATGAGCAGTTCTTC. Amino acid sequence: CARSHLAGVYNEQFF.

The rearrangement joins TRBV3-1 (or the pseudogene TRBV3-2) to TRBJ1-4; 12 nucleotides agree with TRBD1. V gave up 4 bases and J gave up 8 bases; unmatched junction bases: 11. CDR3 length: 17 residues. Germline CDR1 and CDR2: LGHDT and YNNKEL (reference sequence). For the CDR3, the DNA is TGTGCCAGCAGCCTAGGGACAGGGGGCCCACGGAACGAAAAACTGTTTTTT. Translating it yields CASSLGTGGPRNEKLFF.

The chain uses TRBV4-1 and TRBJ2-3, with D possibly being TRBD2 (5 bases). Germline V gene lookup returns CDR1 MGHRA and CDR2 YSYEKL. V lost 6 bases to trimming and J lost 4 bases, with 11 bases between them. CDR3 length: 13 amino acids. The CDR3 sequence is CASRARGSDTQYF. CDR3 bases: TGCGCCAGCAGGGCCCGCGGGTCAGATACGCAGTATTTT.

The chain couples TRBV6-2 or TRBV6-3 to TRBJ1-2, with TRBD1 matching 7 bases. Germline V CDR1 and CDR2: MNHEY, SVGEGT. Losses at the gene ends were 4 bases for V and 2 bases for J; bases not matched to a gene: 10. This CDR3 has 16 amino acids. CDR3 DNA sequence: TGTGCCAGCAGTTGGGCCGGGACAGAGAAGAACTATGGCTACACCTTC. It is translated as CASSWAGTEKNYGYTF.

CDR3 residues: CAISDREQTEAFF. The CDR3 bases are TGTGCCATCAGCGACAGGGAGCAAACTGAAGCTTTCTTT. The genes are TRBV10-3 and TRBJ1-1; 7 bases fit TRBD1. Germline loops: CDR1 ENHRY, CDR2 SYGVKD. This CDR3 spans 13 amino acids. J lost 5 bases, V lost 6 bases, and 6 bases had no gene match.

V gene TRBV30 combines with J gene TRBJ2-7, with TRBD1 matching 9 bases. CDR1 is GTSNPN, CDR2 SVGIG, per germline (reference sequence). This CDR3 spans 13 amino acids. Trimming at V came to 4 bases and at J to 5 bases, leaving 6 bases not matched to a gene. The CDR3 here is CAWTSDRGHEQYF. DNA for the CDR3: TGTGCCTGGACTTCGGACAGGGGACACGAGCAGTACTTC.

This clone was counted many times. This chain joins TRBV6-5 and TRBJ1-1, with TRBD1 matching over 10 bases. After removal of 6 bases from V and 4 bases from J, the junction contained 8 bases not matched to a gene. CDR1 is MNHEY, CDR2 SVGAGI, per germline. The length of the CDR3 is 15 residues. The CDR3 region is CASSRETGGSTEAFF. CDR3 nucleotides: TGTGCCAGCAGCAGAGAGACAGGGGGCTCCACTGAAGCTTTCTTT.

The DNA of the CDR3 is TGTGCCAGCAGCCAAACCCACCTAGGCAATGAGCAGTTCTTC. The encoded protein is CASSQTHLGNEQFF. The genes are TRBV3-1 (or the pseudogene TRBV3-2) and TRBJ2-1; D gene unclear. The CDR3 extends over 14 amino acids. CDR1 and CDR2 from the germline V gene are LGHDT and YNNKEL (reference sequence). V was shortened by 2 bases and J by 6 bases, with 11 bases between the two germline ends.

The V gene is TRBV7-9, the J gene TRBJ1-1; TRBD1 aligns across 9 bases. This CDR3 has 14 amino acids. Germline assignment: CDR1 SEHNR and CDR2 FQNEAQ (reference sequence). With 3 bases clipped from V and 8 bases from J, the junction kept 7 bases outside the gene matches. The CDR3 region has the DNA TGTGCCAGCAGCTTTCGCGGACAGGGGATGGAAGCTTTCTTT. Protein: CASSFRGQGMEAFF.

This clone was counted once. This chain links TRBV15 with TRBJ1-2; D uncertain. The germline V and J ends were trimmed by 0 bases and 5 bases, with 13 bases remaining between them. This CDR3 comprises 15 residues. CDR1 is LNHNV and CDR2 is YYDKDF in the germline V gene (reference sequence). As DNA, the CDR3 is TGTGCCACCAGCAGAGAGGGCCCAGGTCAATATGGCTACACCTTC. Its translation is CATSREGPGQYGYTF. Combining the CDR3 with reference TRBV15 and TRBJ1-2 gives the whole variable domain DAMVIQNPRYQVTQFGKPVTLSCSQTLNHNVMYWYQQKSSQAPKLLFHYYDKDFNNEADTPDNFQSRRPNTSFCFLDIRSPGLGDTAMYLCATSREGPGQYGYTFGSGTRLTVV.

In this sample, this clone turned up once. This chain uses TRBV25-1 with TRBJ1-2; 8 bases map to TRBD1. The CDR3 sequence is 14 residues long. With V trimmed by 6 bases and J by 0 bases, 3 bases remained unmatched. Germline V CDR1 and CDR2: MGHDK, SYGVNS. CDR3: CASRKQGANYGYTF. The CDR3 region has the DNA TGTGCCAGCAGAAAACAGGGGGCTAACTATGGCTACACCTTC.

V gene TRBV6-1 combines with J gene TRBJ1-5, with D unclear. The CDR3 contains 13 residues. Trimming took off 3 bases at V and 4 bases at J, with 7 bases between the two ends. Germline CDR1 MNHNS, CDR2 SASEGT. The CDR3: CASSEGWNQPQHF. Here the CDR3 DNA reads TGTGCCAGCAGTGAGGGCTGGAATCAGCCCCAGCATTTT.

This sequence joins TRBV7-8 and TRBJ1-4; D uncertain. Germline V gene lookup returns CDR1 SGHVS and CDR2 FQNEAQ. There are 14 residues in the CDR3. The V end lost 1 base, the J end lost 8 bases, and 11 bases lay between the germline ends. This CDR3 reads CASSLERSTEKLFF. CDR3 nucleotides: TGTGCCAGCAGCTTAGAACGCAGTACAGAAAAACTGTTTTTT.

The rearrangement uses TRBV9 and TRBJ2-1, with 7 bases identical to TRBD1. The CDR3 has 15 residues. CDR1 SGDLS and CDR2 YYNGEE come from the germline V gene. Trimming removed 0 bases from V and 5 bases from J; junction bases left unmatched: 5. The CDR3 here is CASSVGAGTDNEQFF. The DNA of the CDR3 is TGTGCCAGCAGCGTAGGTGCCGGGACAGACAATGAGCAGTTCTTC.

The chain recombines TRBV12-2 with TRBJ2-7; the D segment call TRBD2 is taken from the table without a DNA check. TRBV12-2 is shown as a pseudogene. The CDR3 totals 15 residues. CDR3 coding DNA: TGTGCAAGTCGCTCACTCCGGCCCCGAGCGGGCGAGCAGTACTTC. It is translated as CASRSLRPRAGEQYF.

The table lists this clone with a few counts. For the CDR3, the DNA is TGTGCCAGCAGCGTAGCGGCAGGGGGCGATGAAAAACTGTTTTTT. Amino acid sequence: CASSVAAGGDEKLFF. The rearrangement links TRBV9 to TRBJ1-4; 8 bases match TRBD1. This CDR3 region has 15 residues. V shed 0 bases and J 6 bases; nucleotides not matched to a gene: 4. CDR1 SGDLS and CDR2 YYNGEE come from the germline V gene.

The gene calls are TRBV6-2 or TRBV6-3 and TRBJ1-2; 7 nucleotides line up with TRBD1. J lost 5 bases, V lost 4 bases, and 4 bases had no gene match. The CDR3 covers 13 residues. Germline CDR1 is MNHEY and CDR2 is SVGEGT. This CDR3 reads CASSSGRGYGYTF. The CDR3 DNA reads as TGTGCCAGCAGTTCCGGCAGGGGGTATGGCTACACCTTC.